The T cell receptor (beta chain) described here comes from a study of blood T cells in healthy people across ages. Notes on this clonotype: Its target is not known.

Broader study findings: It was found that TCR beta diversity correlated strongly with the percentage of naive T cells.

CDR3 size: 16 residues. CDR1 LGHNA and CDR2 YNFKEQ come from the germline V gene. Trimming pared 0 bases from V and 3 bases from J, leaving 14 bases between. Together with a sample-barcoded 5' primer, a J-beta primer mix was included in a second PCR lasting about 7 to 11 cycles. One entry per CDR3 protein, called by TCRdb with MiXCR from the 5' RACE reads. The sample records around 800,000 distinct CDR3 sequences, about 42% being singletons. The clonotype originates from a man aged 60 to 75 in good health. What was sequenced was blood. This chain uses TRBV4-2 with TRBJ1-2, with a weak D call TRBD1 (6 bases). Here the CDR3 DNA reads TGTGCCAGCAGCCAAGAAGTCCGGGGGCAATACTATGGCTACACCTTC. It specifies CASSQEVRGQYYGYTF.